These T cell receptor beta chains were read from a single sample in a study of shared clonotypes between healthy human individuals. Method: immunoSEQ multiplex PCR; TCRdb's copy keeps in-frame clones and lacks some. The sample has some 1,900,000 clones, about 94% seen once. The source material was naive CD8+ T cells sorted from blood. These receptors were taken from a man aged 18 to 29 in good health. The CDR3 runs from the conserved cysteine through the conserved F or W. Size is omitted from some rows. Given values are once, few, many or a class for expanded clones.

-,TRBV5-4,CASSPDLGPPNNEQFF
once,TRBV5-6,CASRLVGEQFF
-,TRBV2,CAGSSGLSTDTQYF
-,TRBV2,CASMGDRDSSLNTEAFF
-,TRBV7-9,CASSRSEASEVETQYF
-,TRBV11-2,CASSDLVLGQGLDEQYF
-,TRBV27,CASSYPSGGTYNEQFF
-,TRBV27,CASSLSDGTNEKLFF
-,TRBV9,CASSVLDRAVGTDTQYF
-,TRBV10-3,CAVAAPRGYTF
-,TRBV10-1,CASSVTGGPTGELFF
few,TRBV7-9,CASSLGGNPLHF
few,TRBV18,CASSPLGEDPSNQPQHF
-,TRBV6-5,CASSYFPEHGYGYTF
-,TRBV18,CASSPPFGDEHSYEQYF
-,TRBV4-1,CASSPQGASSYNEQFF
few,TRBV7-9,CASSGEGIMVDNEQFF
-,TRBV2,CASSANRGYTYEQYF
-,TRBV6-6,CASSPGTGYTPYGYTF
-,TRBV9,CASSPGRGLSNEKLFF
-,TRBV4-1,CASSQAGVGNTIYF
-,TRBV7-9,CASEGQSNSYEQYF
-,TRBV28,CASSLGAGEGNTQYF
-,TRBV5-1,CASSQGQQNTEAFF
-,TRBV7-2,CASSLGTVEQYF
-,TRBV9,CASSVEGQPQHF
-,TRBV7-9,CASSRQGPNPGELFF
-,TRBV6-1,CASSEFADTQYF
-,TRBV7-2,CASSLASDSWYEQYF
once,TRBV2,CASSDYPGKETQYF
-,TRBV2,CASTGGENYNEQFF
-,TRBV28,CASSSWGQETQYF
-,TRBV11-2,CASSPSWGDYGYTF
-,TRBV30,CAWSEGSVQFF
-,TRBV6-5,CASSPLTLEGTEAFF
once,TRBV7-6,CASSLGTGSGEQYF
-,TRBV21-1,CASSKVTYNEQFF
once,TRBV27,CATRRIQSNQPQHF
-,TRBV18,CASSPELAGGYEQYF
-,TRBV2,CASSGKSDLNYGYTF
-,TRBV10-2,CASSEDGDSYEQYF
-,TRBV7-9,CASSPTGNEQFF
-,TRBV19,CASSIGTGNYEQYF
-,TRBV28,CATWAGAVNGYTF
-,TRBV6-5,CASSYGQGLQQYF
-,TRBV4-1,CASSHRVTSNQPQHF
-,TRBV27,CASSRSANTGELFF
-,TRBV28,CASRGSYSNQPQHF